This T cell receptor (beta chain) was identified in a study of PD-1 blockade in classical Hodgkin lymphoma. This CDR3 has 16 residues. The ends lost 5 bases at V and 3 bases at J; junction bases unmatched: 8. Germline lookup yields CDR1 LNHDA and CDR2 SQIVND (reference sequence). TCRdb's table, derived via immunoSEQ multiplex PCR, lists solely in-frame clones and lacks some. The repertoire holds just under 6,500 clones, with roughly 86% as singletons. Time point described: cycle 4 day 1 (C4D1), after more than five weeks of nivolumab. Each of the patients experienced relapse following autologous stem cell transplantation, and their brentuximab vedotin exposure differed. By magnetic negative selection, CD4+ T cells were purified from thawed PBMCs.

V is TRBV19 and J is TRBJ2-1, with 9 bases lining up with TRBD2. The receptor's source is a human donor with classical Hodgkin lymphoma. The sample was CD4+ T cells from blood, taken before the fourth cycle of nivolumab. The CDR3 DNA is TGTGCCAGTAGTTTCTTAGCGGGAGTCCTCTACAATGAGCAGTTCTTC. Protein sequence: CASSFLAGVLYNEQFF.